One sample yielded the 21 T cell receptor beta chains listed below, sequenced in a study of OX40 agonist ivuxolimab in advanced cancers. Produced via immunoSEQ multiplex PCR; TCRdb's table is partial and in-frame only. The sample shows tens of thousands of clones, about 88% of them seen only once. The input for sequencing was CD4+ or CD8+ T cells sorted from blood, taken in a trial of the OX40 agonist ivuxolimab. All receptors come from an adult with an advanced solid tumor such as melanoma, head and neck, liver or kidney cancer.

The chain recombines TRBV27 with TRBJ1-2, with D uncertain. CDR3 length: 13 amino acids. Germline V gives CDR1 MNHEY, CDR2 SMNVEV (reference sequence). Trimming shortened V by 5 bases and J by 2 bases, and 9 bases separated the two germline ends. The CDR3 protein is CASSPKLNYGYTF. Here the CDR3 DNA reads TGTGCCAGCAGTCCCAAGTTGAACTATGGCTACACCTTC.

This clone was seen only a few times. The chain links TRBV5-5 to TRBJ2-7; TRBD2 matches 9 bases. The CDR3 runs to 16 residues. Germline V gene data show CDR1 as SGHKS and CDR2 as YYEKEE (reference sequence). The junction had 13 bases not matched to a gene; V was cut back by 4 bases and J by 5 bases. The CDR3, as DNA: TGTGCCAGCAGCCTCCGTTTAGCGGGAGTTCAGGACGAGCAGTACTTC. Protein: CASSLRLAGVQDEQYF.

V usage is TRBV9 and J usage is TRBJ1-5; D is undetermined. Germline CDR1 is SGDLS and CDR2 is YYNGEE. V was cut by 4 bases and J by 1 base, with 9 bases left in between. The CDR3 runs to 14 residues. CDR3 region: CASSPAHSNQPQHF. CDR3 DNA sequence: TGTGCCAGCAGCCCCGCTCACAGCAATCAGCCCCAGCATTTT.

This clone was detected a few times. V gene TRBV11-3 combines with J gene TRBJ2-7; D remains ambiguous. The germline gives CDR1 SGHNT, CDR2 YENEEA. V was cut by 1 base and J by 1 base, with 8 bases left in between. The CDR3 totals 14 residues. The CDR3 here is CASSLGPVSYEQYF. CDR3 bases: TGTGCCAGCAGCTTAGGTCCAGTGTCCTACGAGCAGTACTTC.

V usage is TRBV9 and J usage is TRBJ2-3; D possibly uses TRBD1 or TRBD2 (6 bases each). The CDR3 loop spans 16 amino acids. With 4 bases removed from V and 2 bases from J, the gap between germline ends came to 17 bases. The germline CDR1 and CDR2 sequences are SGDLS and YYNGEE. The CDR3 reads CASSTRGGTPTDTQYF. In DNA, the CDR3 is TGTGCCAGCAGCACCCGAGGGGGGACCCCCACAGATACGCAGTATTTT.

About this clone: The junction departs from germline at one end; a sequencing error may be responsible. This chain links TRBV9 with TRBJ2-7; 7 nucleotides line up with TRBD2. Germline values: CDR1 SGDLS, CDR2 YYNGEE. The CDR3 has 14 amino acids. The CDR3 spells CASGVAGTGGEQYF. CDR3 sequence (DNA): TGTGCCAGCGGCGTAGCCGGGACCGGGGGGGAGCAGTACTTC.

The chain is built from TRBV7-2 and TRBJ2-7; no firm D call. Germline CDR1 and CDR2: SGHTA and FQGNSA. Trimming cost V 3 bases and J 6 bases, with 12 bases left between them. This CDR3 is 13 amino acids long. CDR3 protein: CASSFVIPAEQYF. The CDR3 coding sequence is TGTGCCAGCAGCTTCGTAATTCCGGCCGAGCAGTACTTC. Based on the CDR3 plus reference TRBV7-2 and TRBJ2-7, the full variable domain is GAGVSQSPSNKVTEKGKDVELRCDPISGHTALYWYRQSLGQGLEFLIYFQGNSAPDKSGLPSDRFSAERTGGSVSTLTIQRTQQEDSAVYLCASSFVIPAEQYFGPGTRLTVT.

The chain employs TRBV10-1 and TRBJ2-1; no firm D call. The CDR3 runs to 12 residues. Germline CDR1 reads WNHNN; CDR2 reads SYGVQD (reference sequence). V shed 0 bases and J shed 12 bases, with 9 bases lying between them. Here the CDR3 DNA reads TGCGCCAGCAGTGAGTCGAGTAGTCGGCAGTTCTTC. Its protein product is CASSESSSRQFF.

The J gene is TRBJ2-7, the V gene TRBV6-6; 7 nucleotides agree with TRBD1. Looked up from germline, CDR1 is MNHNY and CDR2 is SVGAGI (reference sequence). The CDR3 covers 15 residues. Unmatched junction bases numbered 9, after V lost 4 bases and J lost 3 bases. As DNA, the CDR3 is TGTGCCAGCAGTTCCCCTCCGACAGGGCACTACGAGCAGTACTTC. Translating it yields CASSSPPTGHYEQYF.

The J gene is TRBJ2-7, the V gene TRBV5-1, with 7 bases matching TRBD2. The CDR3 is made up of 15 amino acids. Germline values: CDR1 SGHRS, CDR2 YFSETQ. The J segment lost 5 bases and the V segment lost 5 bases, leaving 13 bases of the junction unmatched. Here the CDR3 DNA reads TGCGCCAGCAGTTTAGGCCCCTTGGGGGGGAACGAGCAGTACTTC. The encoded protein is CASSLGPLGGNEQYF.

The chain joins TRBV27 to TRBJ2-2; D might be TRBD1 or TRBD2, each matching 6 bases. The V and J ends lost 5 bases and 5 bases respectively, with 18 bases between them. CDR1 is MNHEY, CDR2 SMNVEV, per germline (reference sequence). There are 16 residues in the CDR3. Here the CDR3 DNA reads TGTGCCAGCAGTCCGGGAGTACTAAGGGGGACCGGGGAGCTGTTTTTT. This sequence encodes CASSPGVLRGTGELFF.

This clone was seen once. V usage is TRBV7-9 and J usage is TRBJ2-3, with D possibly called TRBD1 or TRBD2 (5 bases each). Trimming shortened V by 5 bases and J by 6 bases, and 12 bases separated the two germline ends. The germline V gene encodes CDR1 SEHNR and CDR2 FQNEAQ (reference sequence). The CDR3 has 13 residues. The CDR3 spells CASSQPWGDTQYF. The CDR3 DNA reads TGTGCCAGCAGCCAACCTTGGGGGGATACGCAGTATTTT.

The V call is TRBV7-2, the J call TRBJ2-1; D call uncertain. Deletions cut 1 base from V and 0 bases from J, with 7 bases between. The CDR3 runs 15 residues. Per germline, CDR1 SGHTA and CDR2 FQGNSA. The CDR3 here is CASSLVKSSYNEQFF. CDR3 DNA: TGTGCCAGCAGCTTAGTCAAGAGCTCCTACAATGAGCAGTTCTTC. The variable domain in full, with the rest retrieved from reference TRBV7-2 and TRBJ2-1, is GAGVSQSPSNKVTEKGKDVELRCDPISGHTALYWYRQSLGQGLEFLIYFQGNSAPDKSGLPSDRFSAERTGGSVSTLTIQRTQQEDSAVYLCASSLVKSSYNEQFFGPGTRLTVL.

The CDR3: CASSGAGGAYEQYF. The DNA for the CDR3 is TGTGCCAGCAGTGGGGCAGGGGGCGCCTACGAGCAGTACTTC. The chain uses TRBV6-1 and TRBJ2-7; TRBD1 matches 8 bases. The CDR3 extends over 14 amino acids. Trimming cost V 4 bases and J 2 bases; bases outside gene matches: 4. Germline loops: CDR1 MNHNS, CDR2 SASEGT.

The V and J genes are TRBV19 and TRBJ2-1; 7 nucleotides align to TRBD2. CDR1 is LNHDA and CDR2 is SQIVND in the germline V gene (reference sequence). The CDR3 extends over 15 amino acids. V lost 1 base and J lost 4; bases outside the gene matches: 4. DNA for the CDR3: TGTGCCAGTAGTATAGCCAGCGGGACTTACAATGAGCAGTTCTTC. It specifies CASSIASGTYNEQFF.

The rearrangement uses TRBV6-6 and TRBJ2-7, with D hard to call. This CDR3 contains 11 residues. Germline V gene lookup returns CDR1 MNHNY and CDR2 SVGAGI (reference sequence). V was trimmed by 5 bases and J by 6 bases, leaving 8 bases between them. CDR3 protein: CASSTSGEQYF. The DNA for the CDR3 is TGTGCCAGCAGTACATCAGGCGAGCAGTACTTC.

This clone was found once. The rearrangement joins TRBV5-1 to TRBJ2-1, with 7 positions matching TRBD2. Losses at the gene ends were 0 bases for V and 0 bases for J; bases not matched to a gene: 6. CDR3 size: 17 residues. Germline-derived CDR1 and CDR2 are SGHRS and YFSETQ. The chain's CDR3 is CASSLDSLAASYNEQFF. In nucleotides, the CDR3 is TGCGCCAGCAGCTTGGATAGCCTAGCGGCCTCCTACAATGAGCAGTTCTTC.

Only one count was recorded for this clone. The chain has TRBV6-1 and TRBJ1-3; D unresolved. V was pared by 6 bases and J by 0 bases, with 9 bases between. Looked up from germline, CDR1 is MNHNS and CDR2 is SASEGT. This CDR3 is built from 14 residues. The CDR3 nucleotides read TGTGCCAGCAGCGATGACATCTCTGGAAACACCATATATTTT. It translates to CASSDDISGNTIYF.

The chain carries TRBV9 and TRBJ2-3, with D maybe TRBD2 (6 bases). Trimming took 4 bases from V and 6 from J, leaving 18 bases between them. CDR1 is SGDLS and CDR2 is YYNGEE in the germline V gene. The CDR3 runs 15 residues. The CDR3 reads CASSKPDAGTDTQYF. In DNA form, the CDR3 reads TGTGCCAGCAGCAAGCCTGACGCGGGGACCGATACGCAGTATTTT.

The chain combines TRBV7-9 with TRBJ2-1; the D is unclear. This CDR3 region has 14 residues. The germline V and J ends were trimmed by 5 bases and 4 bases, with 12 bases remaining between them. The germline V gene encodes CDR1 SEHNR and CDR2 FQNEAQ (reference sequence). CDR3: CASSAPGVYNEQFF. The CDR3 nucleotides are TGTGCCAGCAGCGCGCCAGGCGTATACAATGAGCAGTTCTTC.

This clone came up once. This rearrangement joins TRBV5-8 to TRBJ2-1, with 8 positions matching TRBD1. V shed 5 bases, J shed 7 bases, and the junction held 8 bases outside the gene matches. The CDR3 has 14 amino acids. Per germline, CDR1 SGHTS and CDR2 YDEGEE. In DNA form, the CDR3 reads TGTGCCAGCAGGCGGACAGGGATCTATAATGAGCAGTTCTTC. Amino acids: CASRRTGIYNEQFF.